One sample yielded the 5 T cell receptor beta chains listed below, sequenced in a study of tumor-infiltrating lymphocytes in primary liver carcinoma. DNA and RNA were both co-extracted from about 19-30 mg of bulk tissue that had not been sorted. From roughly 0.45 ug total RNA, TCR beta cDNA was generated with a primer in the constant region. ARM-PCR, slightly modified, supplied the TCR beta libraries through three nested multiplex PCR rounds. A C-beta reverse primer was combined with TRBV1-TRBV30 forward primers in the first two PCR rounds, and each round had about 10 cycles. TCRdb reprocessed the multiplex PCR reads with MiXCR, giving one entry per CDR3 protein. Of about 50,000 distinct CDR3 sequences listed, about 77% are singletons. Sample: liver tumor tissue from sampling region 5. The subset was: tumor region T5, tumor centre. The receptors come from a man aged 35 to 55 with primary liver carcinoma and hepatitis B virus infection.

As for this clonotype: The junction departs from germline at one end; a sequencing error may be responsible. This chain connects TRBV6-1 to TRBJ1-5, with 9 bases lining up with TRBD1. The CDR3 is 15 amino acids. CDR1 and CDR2 from the germline V gene are MNHNS and SASEGT. The CDR3 bases are TGCGCCAGCAGTGTGGACAGGGGCTGGGATCAGCCCCAGCATTTT. Translated: CASSVDRGWDQPQHF.

Concerning this clonotype: As the CDR3 is not closed by the conserved phenylalanine or tryptophan, this likely results from a read error. The rearrangement uses TRBV29-1 and TRBJ2-3; tentative D call: TRBD1 (6 bases). CDR1 and CDR2 from the germline V gene are SQVTM and ANQGSEA. The V end lost 5 bases, the J end lost 7 bases, and 19 bases lay between the germline ends. The CDR3 totals 14 residues. CDR3 in DNA: TGCAGCGTTTCCGGGACATGGGCGTCGAATACGCAGTATTTA. Its translation is CSVSGTWASNTQYL.

For this clonotype: A junction end diverges from the germline sequence, so it may reflect a read error. The rearrangement uses TRBV5-1 and TRBJ2-7; tentatively, D is TRBD2 (5 bases). The CDR3 has 15 residues. From germline, CDR1 is SGHRS and CDR2 YFSETQ. DNA of the CDR3: TGCGCCAGCGGCTTCGCCGGGATAAGCTTCTACGAGCAGTACTTC. This encodes CASGFAGISFYEQYF.

The chain combines TRBV19 with TRBJ1-5, with D perhaps matching TRBD1 (5 bases). The germline CDR1 and CDR2 sequences are LNHDA and SQIVND (reference sequence). V lost 4 bases and J lost 7, with 17 bases in between. The CDR3 contains 15 residues. CDR3 region: CASSTGAGGGQPQHF. CDR3 nucleotides: TGTGCCAGTAGTACTGGGGCAGGAGGCGGACAGCCCCAGCATTTT.

The table lists this clonotype with a few counts. One base away lies a much larger clone, so this may be a sequencing read error. The rearrangement joins TRBV7-8 to TRBJ2-3; 7 positions match TRBD1. The trim removed 0 bases at V and 3 bases at J, leaving 3 bases unmatched. Germline V gives CDR1 SGHVS, CDR2 FQNEAQ. CDR3 length equals 15 residues. CDR3 amino acids: CASSLARGWTDTQYF. The DNA of the CDR3 is TGTGCCAGCAGCTTAGCCAGGGGGTGGACAGATACGCAGTATTTT.